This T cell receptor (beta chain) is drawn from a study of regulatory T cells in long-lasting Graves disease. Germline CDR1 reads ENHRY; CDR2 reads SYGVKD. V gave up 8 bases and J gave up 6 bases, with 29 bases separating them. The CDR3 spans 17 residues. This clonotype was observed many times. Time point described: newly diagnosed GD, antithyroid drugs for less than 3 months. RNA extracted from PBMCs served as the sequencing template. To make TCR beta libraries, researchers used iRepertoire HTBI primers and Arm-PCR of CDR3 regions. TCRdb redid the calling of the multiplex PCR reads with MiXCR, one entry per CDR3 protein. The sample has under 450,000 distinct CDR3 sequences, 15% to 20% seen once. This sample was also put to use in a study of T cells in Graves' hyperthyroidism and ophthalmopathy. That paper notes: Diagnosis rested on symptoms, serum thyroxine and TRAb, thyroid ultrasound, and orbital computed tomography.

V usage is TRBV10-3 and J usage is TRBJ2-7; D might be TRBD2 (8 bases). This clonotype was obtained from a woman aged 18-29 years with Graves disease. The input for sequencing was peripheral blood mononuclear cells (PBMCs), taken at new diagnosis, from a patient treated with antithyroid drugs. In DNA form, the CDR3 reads TGTGCCATCTCCCGGGGGGGGGACAGAGCCTCCACCTCCGAGCAGTACTTC. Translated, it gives CAISRGGDRASTSEQYF.